This record concerns one T cell receptor (beta chain) sequence. The CDR3 covers 11 residues. Germline V gives CDR1 SGHNT, CDR2 YYREEE (reference sequence). Trimming pared 3 bases from V and 14 bases from J, leaving 12 bases between. This sample is drawn from a study of control samples from healthy donors and cancer patients. Libraries were prepared by immunoSEQ multiplex PCR; TCRdb keeps only in-frame clonotypes and omits some of them. The sample has some 71,000 clones, around nine tenths seen once; the top ten hold 0.95% to 1.5%. The receptor's source is a woman aged 45-60 years with colorectal cancer. The V call is TRBV5-4, the J call TRBJ2-1, with a possible D match to TRBD1 (5 bases). The source material was PBMCs. CDR3 in amino acids: CASSSEQDEFF. The CDR3 bases are TGTGCCAGCAGCTCCGAACAGGACGAGTTCTTC.